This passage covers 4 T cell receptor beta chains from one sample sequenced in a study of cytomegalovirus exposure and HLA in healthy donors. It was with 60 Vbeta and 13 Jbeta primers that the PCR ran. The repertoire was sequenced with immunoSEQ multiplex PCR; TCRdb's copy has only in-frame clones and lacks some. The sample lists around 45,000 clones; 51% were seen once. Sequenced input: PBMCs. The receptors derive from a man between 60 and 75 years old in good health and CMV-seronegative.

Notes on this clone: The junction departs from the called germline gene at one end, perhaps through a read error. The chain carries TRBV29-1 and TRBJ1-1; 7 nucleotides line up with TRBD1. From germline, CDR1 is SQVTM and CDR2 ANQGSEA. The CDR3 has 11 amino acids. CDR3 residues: CSVDRETAAFF. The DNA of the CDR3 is TGCAGCGTCGACAGGGAGACTGCAGCTTTCTTT.

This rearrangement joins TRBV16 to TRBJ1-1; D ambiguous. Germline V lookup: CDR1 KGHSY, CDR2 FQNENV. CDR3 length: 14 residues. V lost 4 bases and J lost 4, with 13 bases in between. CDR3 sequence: CASSLWREGTEAFF. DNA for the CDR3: TGTGCCAGCAGCCTATGGAGAGAGGGCACTGAAGCTTTCTTT. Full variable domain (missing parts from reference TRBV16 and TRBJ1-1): GEEVAQTPKHLVRGEGQKAKLYCAPIKGHSYVFWYQQVLKNEFKFLISFQNENVFDETGMPKERFSAKCLPNSPCSLEIQATKLEDSAVYFCASSLWREGTEAFFGQGTRLTVV.

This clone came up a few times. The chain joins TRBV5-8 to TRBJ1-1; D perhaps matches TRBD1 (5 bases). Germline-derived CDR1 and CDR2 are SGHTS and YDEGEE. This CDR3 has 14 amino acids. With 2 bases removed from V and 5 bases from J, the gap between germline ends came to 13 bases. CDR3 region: CASSFRGAETEAFF. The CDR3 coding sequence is TGTGCCAGCAGCTTTAGGGGCGCGGAGACTGAAGCTTTCTTT.

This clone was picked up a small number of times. CDR3 bases: TGTGCCAGCAGCCAAGAGAGATATAGCAATCAGCCCCAGCATTTT. Translation: CASSQERYSNQPQHF. The chain combines TRBV4-2 with TRBJ1-5; D uncertain. Germline assignment: CDR1 LGHNA and CDR2 YNFKEQ. V was clipped by 0 bases and J by 0 bases, with 6 bases between them. This CDR3 is 15 amino acids long.